The rows below give T cell receptor beta chains drawn from one sample of a study. TCRdb re-derived calls from the RT-PCR reads in MiXCR, one entry per CDR3 protein. The sample includes fewer than 800,000 distinct CDR3 sequences, about 14% of them seen just once. The specimen was memory CD4+ T cells from blood. These receptor sequences come from a female donor in good health, serving as a healthy control. The CDR3 runs from the conserved cysteine through the conserved F or W. A D gene is named only where the DNA matches it firmly. The size entry is marked missing in some rows and otherwise reads once, few, many or a size class.

D: TRBD1
size: many
J: TRBJ1-1
V: TRBV5-1
DNA: TGCGCCAGCAGCTTGAAAAGGACAGGGAACACTGAAGCTTTCTTT
CDR3: CASSLKRTGNTEAFF

D: TRBD2
size: many
J: TRBJ2-7
V: TRBV20-1
DNA: TGCAGTGCTAGAGGGTTGAAGACTAGCAGCTCCTACGAGCAGTACTTC
CDR3: CSARGLKTSSSYEQYF

D: -
size: -
J: TRBJ1-3
V: TRBV9
DNA: TGTGCCAGCAGCCCACAGAATCCGTCTGGAAACACCATATATTTT
CDR3: CASSPQNPSGNTIYF

D: TRBD1
size: -
J: TRBJ1-4
V: TRBV12-3/TRBV12-4
DNA: TGTGCCAGCAGTTTGGGGACAGGGACTCCAGAAAAACTGTTTTTT
CDR3: CASSLGTGTPEKLFF

D: -
size: -
J: TRBJ2-3
V: TRBV28
DNA: TGTGCCAGCAAGCTCCACGGCCCAAATACGCAGTATTTT
CDR3: CASKLHGPNTQYF

D: TRBD2
size: -
J: TRBJ2-7
V: TRBV2
DNA: TGTGCCAGCAGTGATCGAGGAGCGGGAGCCTACGAGCAGTACTTC
CDR3: CASSDRGAGAYEQYF

D: -
size: few
J: TRBJ2-5
V: TRBV20-1
DNA: TGCAGTGCCCAGGAAGGGGGTGCGACCGAAGAGACCCAGTACTTC
CDR3: CSAQEGGATEETQYF

D: -
size: few
J: TRBJ1-2
V: TRBV28
DNA: TGTGCCAGCAGTTTATTGGGTAGCAGAGATGGCTACACCTTC
CDR3: CASSLLGSRDGYTF

D: -
size: few
J: TRBJ2-3
V: TRBV20-1
DNA: TGCAGCTTTTCGACAATCACTAGCACAGATACGCAGTATTTT
CDR3: CSFSTITSTDTQYF

D: -
size: -
J: TRBJ1-2
V: TRBV19
DNA: TGTGCCAGTAGTATCCCTACAGGGACGGTTGGCTACACCTTC
CDR3: CASSIPTGTVGYTF

D: -
size: few
J: TRBJ2-1
V: TRBV6-2/TRBV6-3
DNA: TGTGCCAGCCATCCGAGTAGTACCTACAATGAGCAGTTCTTC
CDR3: CASHPSSTYNEQFF

D: TRBD1
size: many
J: TRBJ2-3
V: TRBV5-1
DNA: TGCGCCAGCAGCCACGGACAGGGACCCACAGATACGCAGTATTTT
CDR3: CASSHGQGPTDTQYF

D: TRBD1
size: many
J: TRBJ1-5
V: TRBV29-1
DNA: TGCAGCGTCTCCGGACAGGGGGATCAGCCCCAGCATTTT
CDR3: CSVSGQGDQPQHF

D: -
size: -
J: TRBJ2-3
V: TRBV5-1
DNA: TGCGCCAGCAGCCCCGTTTTAAGCGGGGATACGCAGTATTTT
CDR3: CASSPVLSGDTQYF

D: -
size: -
J: TRBJ2-7
V: TRBV7-6
DNA: TGTGCCAGCAGCTTAACGGGGGTCGAGCAGTACTTC
CDR3: CASSLTGVEQYF

D: -
size: -
J: TRBJ1-6
V: TRBV7-3
DNA: TGTGCCAGCAGCTTACCCCCGGGGAATTCACCCCTCCACTTT
CDR3: CASSLPPGNSPLHF

D: TRBD1
size: -
J: TRBJ2-1
V: TRBV5-1
DNA: TGCGCCAGCAGACAGACAGGGGGCGCGTCCTACAATGAGCAGTTCTTC
CDR3: CASRQTGGASYNEQFF

D: TRBD2
size: few
J: TRBJ2-7
V: TRBV28
DNA: TGTGCCAGCAGTTCCCTCGGGGGAGCGGGAGGGCCCTACGAGCAGTACTTC
CDR3: CASSSLGGAGGPYEQYF

D: -
size: many
J: TRBJ2-5
V: TRBV4-1
DNA: TGCGCCAGCAGCCAAGACCCGGAAGAGACCCAGTACTTC
CDR3: CASSQDPEETQYF

D: -
size: -
J: TRBJ1-1
V: TRBV7-9
DNA: TGTGCCAGCAGCCCGCAAGGGGAGTCAGCTTTCTTT
CDR3: CASSPQGESAFF

D: TRBD2
size: -
J: TRBJ2-3
V: TRBV6-2/TRBV6-3
DNA: TGTGCCAGCAGCCCCGGGACTAGCGGGAACGTTAGAACAGATACGCAGTATTTT
CDR3: CASSPGTSGNVRTDTQYF

D: -
size: -
J: TRBJ2-3
V: TRBV15
DNA: TGTGCCACCAGCAGACGGGGGAGGCATACCACAGATACGCAGTATTTT
CDR3: CATSRRGRHTTDTQYF

D: -
size: -
J: TRBJ1-1
V: TRBV3-1
DNA: TGTGCCAGCAGCCAAGGCCCTGACAGGAACACTGAAGCTTTCTTT
CDR3: CASSQGPDRNTEAFF

D: -
size: many
J: TRBJ2-7
V: TRBV6-2/TRBV6-3
DNA: TGTGCCAGCAGTTACTCGAATCCTCGCGAGCAGTACTTC
CDR3: CASSYSNPREQYF

D: -
size: few
J: TRBJ1-6
V: TRBV28
DNA: TGTGCCAGCACCGAGAGTAATGGTTCACCCCTCCACTTT
CDR3: CASTESNGSPLHF

D: -
size: many
J: TRBJ1-2
V: TRBV7-2
DNA: TGTGCCAGCAGCTTTAAAAGCGCCAGCAGCAACTATGGCTACACCTTC
CDR3: CASSFKSASSNYGYTF

D: -
size: -
J: TRBJ2-5
V: TRBV24-1
DNA: TGTGCCACCAGTGATCGGAAAGGGGAAAATAAGGAGACCCAGTACTTC
CDR3: CATSDRKGENKETQYF

D: -
size: many
J: TRBJ1-5
V: TRBV12-3/TRBV12-4
DNA: TGTGCCAGCAGTATGGGGTTCGGTCAGCCCCAGCATTTT
CDR3: CASSMGFGQPQHF

D: TRBD1
size: few
J: TRBJ2-2
V: TRBV12-3/TRBV12-4
DNA: TGTGCCAGCAGGCCGGGACAGGGGGATGGCGGGGAGCTGTTTTTT
CDR3: CASRPGQGDGGELFF

D: -
size: few
J: TRBJ1-2
V: TRBV3-1
DNA: TGTGCCAGCAGCCAAGAGTCCAGTGGCTACACCTTC
CDR3: CASSQESSGYTF

D: TRBD1
size: few
J: TRBJ2-7
V: TRBV6-2/TRBV6-3
DNA: TGTGCCAGCAGGTTTGGACAGGAATACGAGCAGTACTTC
CDR3: CASRFGQEYEQYF

D: -
size: few
J: TRBJ1-4
V: TRBV27
DNA: TGTGCCAGCAGATGGAACCCGACAGCCCCTAATGAAAAACTGTTTTTT
CDR3: CASRWNPTAPNEKLFF

D: -
size: -
J: TRBJ1-2
V: TRBV27
DNA: TGTGCCAGCAGTTCGGGGCAGTACTATGGCTACACCTTC
CDR3: CASSSGQYYGYTF

D: -
size: -
J: TRBJ2-7
V: TRBV12-3/TRBV12-4
DNA: TGTGCCAGCAGCCCCAGGGGAGTCTCGGACGAGCAGTACTTC
CDR3: CASSPRGVSDEQYF

D: -
size: -
J: TRBJ1-1
V: TRBV7-9
DNA: TGTGCCAGCAGCTTACTTTACCCGAAACGGGCTGAAGCTTTCTTT
CDR3: CASSLLYPKRAEAFF

D: TRBD1
size: many
J: TRBJ2-3
V: TRBV3-1
DNA: TGTGCCAGCAGCAACGGACAGGAAGCTAGCACAGATACGCAGTATTTT
CDR3: CASSNGQEASTDTQYF

D: -
size: -
J: TRBJ1-4
V: TRBV6-1
DNA: TGTGCCAGCAGTGAATATTCATCTCGGGCTAATGAAAAACTGTTTTTT
CDR3: CASSEYSSRANEKLFF

D: TRBD2
size: few
J: TRBJ2-5
V: TRBV7-2
DNA: TGTGCCAGCAGCTCCCATAGCGGGAGGTTTCAAGAGACCCAGTACTTC
CDR3: CASSSHSGRFQETQYF

D: -
size: -
J: TRBJ1-5
V: TRBV11-2
DNA: TGTGCCAGCAGCTTAACACGGCCAAATCAGCCCCAGCATTTT
CDR3: CASSLTRPNQPQHF

D: TRBD1
size: -
J: TRBJ2-2
V: TRBV18
DNA: TGTGCCAGCTCACCCCGCGCCGGGACAGGGAACACCGGGGAGCTGTTTTTT
CDR3: CASSPRAGTGNTGELFF

D: -
size: many
J: TRBJ1-1
V: TRBV6-5
DNA: TGTGCCAGCAGTTACTCCCCACCCCCTGGGACTGAAGCTTTCTTT
CDR3: CASSYSPPPGTEAFF

D: TRBD2
size: -
J: TRBJ2-3
V: TRBV20-1
DNA: TGCAGTGCTATCCCTAGCGGGAGGGCCGCGGGTCGTACAGATACGCAGTATTTT
CDR3: CSAIPSGRAAGRTDTQYF

D: -
size: few
J: TRBJ1-5
V: TRBV7-6
DNA: TGTGCCAGCAGCCCCATGGGGGGGAGCAATCAGCCCCAGCATTTT
CDR3: CASSPMGGSNQPQHF

D: -
size: -
J: TRBJ1-5
V: TRBV18
DNA: TGTGCCAGCTCATTCCAAGGTATGGGACAGCCCCAGCATTTT
CDR3: CASSFQGMGQPQHF

D: -
size: -
J: TRBJ2-7
V: TRBV3-1
DNA: TGTGCCAGCAGCCAACGGGTGGCGGGAACCCCCTACGAGCAGTACTTC
CDR3: CASSQRVAGTPYEQYF

D: -
size: many
J: TRBJ2-5
V: TRBV10-3
DNA: TGTGCCATCAGGGTCGGGGCCGTCGAAGAGACCCAGTACTTC
CDR3: CAIRVGAVEETQYF

D: -
size: many
J: TRBJ1-5
V: TRBV12-3/TRBV12-4
DNA: TGTGCCAGCACCCCAGAGAGCAATCAGCCCCAGCATTTT
CDR3: CASTPESNQPQHF